This T cell receptor (beta chain) was obtained from a study of HIV-infected patients and healthy controls. Study-wide results and limits: HIV+ repertoires were severely depleted of MAIT alpha-chain CDR3s, unlike healthy controls. Comparisons were complicated because patients and controls had unequal numbers of distinct sequences. CMV-associated CDR3s mostly grew nonsignificantly during therapy, while HIV-associated CDR3s declined significantly.

Per germline, CDR1 SGHRS and CDR2 YFSETQ. The CDR3 totals 16 residues. The V and J ends lost 0 bases and 8 bases respectively, with 18 bases between them. Alpha and beta constant-region primers primed reverse transcription of around 540 ng RNA. Each of the alpha and beta chains got its own library through chain-specific third strand synthesis with indices. TCRdb re-analysed the 5' RACE reads in MiXCR, keeping a single row per CDR3 protein. The sample gives around 18,000 distinct CDR3 sequences, about 9.4% of which show up once; 3.1% is in the top ten. Many counts were recorded for this clonotype. Its antigen is undetermined. No cell fractionation was done, so the repertoire covers all unsorted peripheral blood T cells.

The chain recombines TRBV5-1 with TRBJ2-1; TRBD2 is a possible D gene (5 bases). The clonotype was recovered from an adult in good health. The sequenced sample consisted of blood. The CDR3 coding sequence is TGCGCCAGCAGCTTGGGTCTAGCCCCGGAGGTAGATGAGCAGTTCTTC. This codes for CASSLGLAPEVDEQFF.